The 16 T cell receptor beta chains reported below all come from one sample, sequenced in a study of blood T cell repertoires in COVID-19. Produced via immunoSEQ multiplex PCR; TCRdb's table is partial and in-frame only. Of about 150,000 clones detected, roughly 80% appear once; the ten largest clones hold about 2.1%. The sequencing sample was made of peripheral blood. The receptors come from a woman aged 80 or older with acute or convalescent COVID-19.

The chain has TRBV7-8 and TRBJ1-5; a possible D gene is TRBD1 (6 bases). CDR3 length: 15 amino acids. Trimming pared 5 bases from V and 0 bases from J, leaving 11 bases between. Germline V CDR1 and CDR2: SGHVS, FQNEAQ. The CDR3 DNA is TGTGCCAGCAGCCCCGGACAGTTTAGCAATCAGCCCCAGCATTTT. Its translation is CASSPGQFSNQPQHF. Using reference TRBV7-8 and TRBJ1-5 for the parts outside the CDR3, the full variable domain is GAGVSQSPRYKVAKRGQDVALRCDPISGHVSLFWYQQALGQGPEFLTYFQNEAQLDKSGLPSDRFFAERPEGSVSTLKIQRTQQEDSAVYLCASSPGQFSNQPQHFGDGTRLSIL.

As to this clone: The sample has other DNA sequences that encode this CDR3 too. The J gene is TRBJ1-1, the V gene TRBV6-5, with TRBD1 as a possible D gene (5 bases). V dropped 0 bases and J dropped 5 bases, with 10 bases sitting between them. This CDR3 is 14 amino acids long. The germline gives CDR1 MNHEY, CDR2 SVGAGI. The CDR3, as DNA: TGTGCCAGCAGTTACTCGGGGGGAGGGACTGAAGCTTTCTTT. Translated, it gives CASSYSGGGTEAFF.

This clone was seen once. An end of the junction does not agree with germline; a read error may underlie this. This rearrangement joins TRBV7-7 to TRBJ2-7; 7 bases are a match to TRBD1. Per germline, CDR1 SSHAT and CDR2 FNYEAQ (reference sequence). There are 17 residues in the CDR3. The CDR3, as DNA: TGTGCTAGCAGCTTAAAGCGGTCCGGTAGGGGGCACTACGAGCAGTACTTC. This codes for CASSLKRSGRGHYEQYF.

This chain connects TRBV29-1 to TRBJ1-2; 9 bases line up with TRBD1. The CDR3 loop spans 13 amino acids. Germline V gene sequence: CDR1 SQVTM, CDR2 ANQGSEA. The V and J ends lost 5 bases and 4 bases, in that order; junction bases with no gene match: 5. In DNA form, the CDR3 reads TGCAGCGTTTACAGGGGGCGCGGCTATGGCTACACCTTC. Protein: CSVYRGRGYGYTF. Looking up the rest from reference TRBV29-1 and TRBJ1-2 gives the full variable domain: SAVISQKPSRDICQRGTSLTIQCQVDSQVTMMFWYRQQPGQSLTLIATANQGSEATYESGFVIDKFPISRPNLTFSTLTVSNMSPEDSSIYLCSVYRGRGYGYTFGSGTRLTVV.

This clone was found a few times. CDR3 DNA sequence: TGTGCCAGTAGTAAAACCGGGGAATCACCCCTCCACTTT. Protein: CASSKTGESPLHF. V usage is TRBV19 and J usage is TRBJ1-6; no firm D call. CDR3 length: 13 amino acids. Trimming stripped 4 bases from V and 10 bases from J, with 11 bases between. The germline V gene encodes CDR1 LNHDA and CDR2 SQIVND (reference sequence).

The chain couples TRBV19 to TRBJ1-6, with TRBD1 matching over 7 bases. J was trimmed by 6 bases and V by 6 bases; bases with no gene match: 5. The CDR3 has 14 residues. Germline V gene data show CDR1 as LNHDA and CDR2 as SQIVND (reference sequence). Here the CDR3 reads CASSGDSINSPLHF. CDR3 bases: TGTGCCAGTAGCGGGGACAGTATTAATTCACCCCTCCACTTT.

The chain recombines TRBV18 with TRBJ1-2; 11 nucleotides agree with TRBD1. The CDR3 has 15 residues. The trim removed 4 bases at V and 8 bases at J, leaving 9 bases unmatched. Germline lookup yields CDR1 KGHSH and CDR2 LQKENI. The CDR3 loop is CASSQGQGAPWGYTF. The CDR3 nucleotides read TGTGCCAGCTCACAAGGACAGGGGGCCCCTTGGGGCTACACCTTC.

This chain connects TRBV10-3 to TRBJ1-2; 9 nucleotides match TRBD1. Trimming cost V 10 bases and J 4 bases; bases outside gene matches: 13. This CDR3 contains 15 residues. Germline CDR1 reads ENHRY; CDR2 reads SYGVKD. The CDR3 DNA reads TGTGCCACGAGGGACAGGGATGTGGCGGGCTATGGCTACACCTTC. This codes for CATRDRDVAGYGYTF.

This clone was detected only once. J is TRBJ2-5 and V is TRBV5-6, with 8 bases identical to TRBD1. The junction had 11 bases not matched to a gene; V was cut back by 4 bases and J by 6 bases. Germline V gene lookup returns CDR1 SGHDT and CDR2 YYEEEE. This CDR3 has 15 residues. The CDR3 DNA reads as TGTGCCAGCAGCCTCCTTTGGACAGGGATAAAGACCCAGTACTTC. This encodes CASSLLWTGIKTQYF.

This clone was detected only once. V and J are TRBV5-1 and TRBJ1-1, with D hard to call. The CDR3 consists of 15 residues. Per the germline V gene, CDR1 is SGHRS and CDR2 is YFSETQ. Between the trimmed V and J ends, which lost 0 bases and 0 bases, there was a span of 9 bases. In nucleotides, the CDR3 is TGCGCCAGCAGCTTGGTTGACAATTTGAACACTGAAGCTTTCTTT. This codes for CASSLVDNLNTEAFF.

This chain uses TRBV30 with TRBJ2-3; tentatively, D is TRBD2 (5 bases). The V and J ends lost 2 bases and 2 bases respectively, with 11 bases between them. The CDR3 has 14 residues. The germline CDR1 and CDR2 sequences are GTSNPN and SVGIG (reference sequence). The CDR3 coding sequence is TGTGCCTGGAGTCTGGCGGGTAACACAGATACGCAGTATTTT. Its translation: CAWSLAGNTDTQYF.

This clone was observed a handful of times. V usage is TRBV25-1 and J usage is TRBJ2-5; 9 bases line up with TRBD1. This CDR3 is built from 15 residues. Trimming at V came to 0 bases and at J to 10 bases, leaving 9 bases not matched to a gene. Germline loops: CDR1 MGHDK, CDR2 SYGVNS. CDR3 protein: CASSEYGDREEVQYF. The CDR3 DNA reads TGTGCCAGCAGTGAATATGGGGACAGGGAAGAGGTCCAGTACTTC.

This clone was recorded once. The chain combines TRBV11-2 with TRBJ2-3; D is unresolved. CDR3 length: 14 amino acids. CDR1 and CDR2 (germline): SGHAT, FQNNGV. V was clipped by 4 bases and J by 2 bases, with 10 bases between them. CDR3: CASSSYIATDTQYF. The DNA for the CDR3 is TGTGCCAGCAGCTCTTACATCGCCACAGATACGCAGTATTTT. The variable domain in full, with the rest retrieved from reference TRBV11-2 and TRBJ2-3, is EAGVAQSPRYKIIEKRQSVAFWCNPISGHATLYWYQQILGQGPKLLIQFQNNGVVDDSQLPKDRFSAERLKGVDSTLKIQPAKLEDSAVYLCASSSYIATDTQYFGPGTRLTVL.

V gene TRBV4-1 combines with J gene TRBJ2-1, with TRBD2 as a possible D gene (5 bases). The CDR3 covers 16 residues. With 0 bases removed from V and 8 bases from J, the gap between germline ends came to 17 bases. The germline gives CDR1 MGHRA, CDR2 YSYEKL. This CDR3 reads CASSQEVLAGIDEQFF. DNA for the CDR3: TGCGCCAGCAGCCAAGAAGTTCTAGCCGGTATAGATGAGCAGTTCTTC.

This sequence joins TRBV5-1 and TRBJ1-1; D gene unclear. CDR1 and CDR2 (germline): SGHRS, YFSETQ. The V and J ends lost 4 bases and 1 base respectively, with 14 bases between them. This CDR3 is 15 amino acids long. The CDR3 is CASSVDRRGNTEAFF. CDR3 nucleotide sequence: TGCGCCAGCAGCGTGGACCGCCGGGGGAACACTGAAGCTTTCTTT.

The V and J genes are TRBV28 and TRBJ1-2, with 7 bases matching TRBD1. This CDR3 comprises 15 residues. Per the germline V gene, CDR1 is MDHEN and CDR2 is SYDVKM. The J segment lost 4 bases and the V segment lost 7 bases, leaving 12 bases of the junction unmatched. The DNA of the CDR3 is TGTGCCAGCATTAAGGGGGCAATCCGAATCTATGGCTACACCTTC. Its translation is CASIKGAIRIYGYTF.